Sequencing of this T cell receptor (beta chain) was carried out in a study of T cell responses to AZD1222 COVID-19 vaccine. Study observations and caveats: Baseline seropositivity characterized only six AZD1222 recipients. Per reports, nearly half of all spike-specific TCRs target regions that are unmutated in variants.

Worth noting for this clone: Antigen specificity is unknown.

Trimming shortened V by 6 bases and J by 0 bases, and 11 bases separated the two germline ends. CDR3 length: 14 amino acids. Germline CDR1 reads MGHRA; CDR2 reads YSYEKL. Sequencing used immunoSEQ multiplex PCR; TCRdb keeps in-frame clones, though not all of them. Found here are about 200,000 clones, 90% to 95% of them singletons; the top ten hold less than 4%. The clonotype originates from an adult who received the MenACWY meningococcal vaccine as a control. The sample here was peripheral blood, taken 28 days after the second dose of the MenACWY control vaccine. The chain joins TRBV4-1 to TRBJ1-1; a possible D gene is TRBD1 (5 bases). For the CDR3, the DNA is TGCGCCAGCAGACAGGAGGCGATGAACACTGAAGCTTTCTTT. The encoded protein is CASRQEAMNTEAFF.